The rows below give T cell receptor beta chains drawn from one sample of a study of T cells after yellow fever vaccination. TCRdb ran MiXCR on the 5' RACE reads and lists one entry per CDR3 protein. The sample has more than 300,000 distinct CDR3 sequences, 3.5% to 5% seen once. Sequences were derived from PBMCs, sampled 15 days after the yellow fever booster vaccination. All receptors come from a man aged 18 to 29 who received the YFV17D yellow fever vaccine. CDR3s include the opening cysteine and the closing phenylalanine or tryptophan. A D gene is named only where the DNA matches it firmly. Expanded clones get a size class; other rows say once, few or many, or leave the size out.

cdr3_aa | cdr3_nt | j_call | d_call | v_call | clone_size
CASSPSPGRNGEKLFF | TGTGCCAGCAGCCCATCCCCAGGGAGGAACGGAGAAAAACTGTTTTTT | TRBJ1-4 | . | TRBV5-4 | few
CASSPDRRNQPQHF | TGTGCCAGCAGCCCAGACAGAAGGAATCAGCCCCAGCATTTT | TRBJ1-5 | . | TRBV5-5 | many
CASSQRTGSPQETQYF | TGTGCCAGCAGCCAACGGACAGGGAGCCCCCAAGAGACCCAGTACTTC | TRBJ2-5 | TRBD1 | TRBV5-5 | many
CASSHHLSGLGETQYF | TGTGCCAGCAGTCACCATCTGTCAGGGTTAGGAGAGACCCAGTACTTC | TRBJ2-5 | . | TRBV6-6 | few
CASSLGRGIYNEQFF | TGTGCCAGCAGCTTAGGACGGGGGATCTACAATGAGCAGTTCTTC | TRBJ2-1 | . | TRBV7-9 | many
CASSPGWSGLAGAGDTQYF | TGTGCCAGCAGTCCCGGGTGGTCGGGACTAGCGGGGGCCGGGGATACGCAGTATTTT | TRBJ2-3 | TRBD2 | TRBV27 | few
CASSRGSGGYEQYF | TGTGCCAGCAGTAGGGGTTCAGGGGGCTACGAGCAGTACTTC | TRBJ2-7 | TRBD1 | TRBV27 | many
CASSLARGPNTEAFF | TGCGCCAGCAGCTTGGCCAGGGGGCCGAACACTGAAGCTTTCTTT | TRBJ1-1 | TRBD1 | TRBV5-1 | .
CASSGPQGSTDTQYF | TGTGCCAGCAGTGGTCCGCAGGGGAGCACAGATACGCAGTATTTT | TRBJ2-3 | . | TRBV2 | few
CAISEQEILAGRETQYF | TGTGCCATCAGTGAGCAGGAAATACTAGCGGGCAGGGAGACCCAGTACTTC | TRBJ2-5 | TRBD2 | TRBV10-3 | .
CASSFVTGQGRYEQYF | TGTGCCAGCAGTTTTGTTACCGGGCAGGGGCGATACGAGCAGTACTTC | TRBJ2-7 | . | TRBV28 | many
CASSYSSRVDGYTF | TGTGCCAGCAGTTACTCGTCCCGGGTGGATGGCTACACCTTC | TRBJ1-2 | . | TRBV6-5 | many
CAWSGSTVEKLFF | TGTGCCTGGAGTGGAAGTACTGTGGAAAAACTGTTTTTT | TRBJ1-4 | . | TRBV30 | .
CASSWGSAGERRETQYF | TGTGCCAGCAGCTGGGGGTCAGCGGGGGAACGGCGGGAGACCCAGTACTTC | TRBJ2-5 | TRBD2 | TRBV11-2 | few
CASDLTGATVPGELFF | TGCGCCAGCGATCTTACAGGGGCGACGGTACCCGGGGAGCTGTTTTTT | TRBJ2-2 | TRBD1 | TRBV5-1 | .
CASQVGENTEAFF | TGTGCCAGCCAAGTCGGGGAGAACACTGAAGCTTTCTTT | TRBJ1-1 | . | TRBV18 | many
CARNTANSPLHF | TGTGCCCGCAACACAGCGAATTCACCCCTCCACTTT | TRBJ1-6 | . | TRBV30 | few
CASSRRRLADTQYF | TGTGCCAGCAGCCGCAGACGGCTCGCAGATACGCAGTATTTT | TRBJ2-3 | . | TRBV11-2 | .
CASRVQGAQGYTF | TGTGCCAGCAGAGTACAGGGGGCGCAAGGCTACACCTTC | TRBJ1-2 | TRBD1 | TRBV27 | .
CASSYWGGSAEAFF | TGTGCCAGCAGTTACTGGGGGGGCAGCGCTGAAGCTTTCTTT | TRBJ1-1 | . | TRBV6-5 | many
CASSLDGNTDTQYF | TGTGCCAGCAGCTTAGACGGAAACACAGATACGCAGTATTTT | TRBJ2-3 | . | TRBV7-2 | .
CSARGTGGTNYGYTF | TGCAGTGCTAGAGGGACAGGGGGGACTAACTATGGCTACACCTTC | TRBJ1-2 | TRBD1 | TRBV20-1 | few
CASSPGQVDQPQHF | TGCGCCAGCAGCCCGGGACAGGTCGACCAGCCCCAGCATTTT | TRBJ1-5 | TRBD1 | TRBV5-1 | few
CASSMGLAGNEQFF | TGTGCCAGCAGCATGGGACTAGCGGGCAATGAGCAGTTCTTC | TRBJ2-1 | TRBD2 | TRBV7-3 | many
CASSLDKGWTQYF | TGTGCCAGCAGTTTAGACAAAGGGTGGACCCAGTACTTC | TRBJ2-5 | . | TRBV27 | .
CASSPRDIPSAVMETDTQYF | TGTGCCAGCAGTCCTAGGGACATCCCGAGCGCGGTGATGGAAACAGATACGCAGTATTTT | TRBJ2-3 | . | TRBV12-3/TRBV12-4 | few
CSARSGRQGWTEAFF | TGCAGTGCTAGGTCGGGACGACAGGGCTGGACTGAAGCTTTCTTT | TRBJ1-1 | TRBD1 | TRBV20-1 | many
CSVEVTAGPNYGYTF | TGCAGCGTTGAAGTAACAGCGGGACCTAACTATGGCTACACCTTC | TRBJ1-2 | . | TRBV29-1 | few
CASSLLGTGRTGELFF | TGTGCCAGCAGCCTGCTTGGGACAGGGAGGACCGGGGAGCTGTTTTTT | TRBJ2-2 | TRBD1 | TRBV7-3 | .
CASSFRGHPGYTF | TGTGCCAGCAGTTTTAGGGGACACCCGGGCTACACCTTC | TRBJ1-2 | . | TRBV12-3/TRBV12-4 | .
CASSPMTGFTEAFF | TGCGCCAGCAGCCCTATGACAGGGTTCACTGAAGCTTTCTTT | TRBJ1-1 | TRBD1 | TRBV4-1 | .
CASSLGKDTQYF | TGTGCCAGCAGCTTAGGGAAGGATACGCAGTATTTT | TRBJ2-3 | . | TRBV7-2 | many
CSVELTGTGRSYEQYF | TGCAGCGTTGAACTCACCGGGACAGGGAGATCCTACGAGCAGTACTTC | TRBJ2-7 | TRBD1 | TRBV29-1 | many
CASSQDEASGGAWNIQYF | TGTGCCAGCAGCCAAGATGAGGCTAGCGGGGGGGCTTGGAACATTCAGTACTTC | TRBJ2-4 | TRBD2 | TRBV4-2 | many
CSALNGEGQETQYF | TGCAGTGCTCTCAATGGCGAGGGTCAAGAGACCCAGTACTTC | TRBJ2-5 | . | TRBV20-1 | few
CSVALTEESNQPQHF | TGCAGCGTTGCGCTGACGGAGGAGAGCAATCAGCCCCAGCATTTT | TRBJ1-5 | . | TRBV29-1 | many
CASSGGWGWPQHF | TGTGCCAGCAGTGGGGGGTGGGGGTGGCCCCAGCATTTT | TRBJ1-5 | . | TRBV6-1 | .
CSARDSTEMRQETQYF | TGCAGTGCTAGAGATTCCACCGAAATGCGGCAAGAGACCCAGTACTTC | TRBJ2-5 | . | TRBV20-1 | many
CASSQESGRAKNIQYF | TGCGCCAGCAGCCAAGAAAGCGGGAGGGCCAAAAACATTCAGTACTTC | TRBJ2-4 | TRBD2 | TRBV4-1 | many
CASSVDSGGAEETQYF | TGTGCCAGCAGCGTAGATAGCGGGGGGGCCGAAGAGACCCAGTACTTC | TRBJ2-5 | TRBD2 | TRBV9 | few
CASSELPPGQGGADTQYF | TGCGCCAGCAGTGAGCTTCCCCCGGGACAGGGAGGAGCAGATACGCAGTATTTT | TRBJ2-3 | TRBD1 | TRBV10-1 | few
CASSLSGEPKSNYGYTF | TGTGCCAGCAGTTTATCGGGGGAACCGAAATCTAACTATGGCTACACCTTC | TRBJ1-2 | . | TRBV27 | few
CASSSGLAAKETQYF | TGTGCCAGCAGCTCTGGGCTAGCGGCCAAAGAGACCCAGTACTTC | TRBJ2-5 | TRBD2 | TRBV28 | few
CATSPRRGGYEQFF | TGTGCCACCAGCCCCCGAAGGGGGGGATATGAGCAGTTCTTC | TRBJ2-1 | . | TRBV15 | few
CASSLGQFWQYF | TGTGCCAGCAGTTTAGGACAGTTCTGGCAGTACTTC | TRBJ2-7 | . | TRBV28 | many
CASSNTGILYF | TGTGCCAGCAGTAACACAGGGATTCTCTATTTT | TRBJ1-4 | . | TRBV6-5 | many
CASSRAGTSSMSGYTF | TGCGCCAGCAGCCGAGCCGGGACTTCCTCAATGAGTGGCTACACCTTC | TRBJ1-2 | . | TRBV4-3 | few
CASSKGQVRVNEQFF | TGTGCCAGCAGCAAAGGGCAGGTCCGAGTCAATGAGCAGTTCTTC | TRBJ2-1 | . | TRBV21-1 | many
CAISESGDRGFGYTF | TGTGCCATCAGTGAGAGCGGGGACAGGGGCTTCGGCTACACCTTC | TRBJ1-2 | TRBD1 | TRBV10-3 | few
CASSWGPRGQYYNEQFF | TGCGCCAGCAGCTGGGGTCCTCGGGGACAGTATTACAATGAGCAGTTCTTC | TRBJ2-1 | TRBD1 | TRBV5-1 | many
CASSPSGGASNIQYF | TGCGCCAGCAGCCCCAGCGGGGGGGCCAGTAACATTCAGTACTTC | TRBJ2-4 | TRBD2 | TRBV4-1 | many
CASDTRENTEAFF | TGTGCCAGCGATACTCGGGAAAACACTGAAGCTTTCTTT | TRBJ1-1 | . | TRBV12-3/TRBV12-4 | few
CASSETGSGNYGYTF | TGTGCCAGCAGTGAGACAGGGTCCGGTAACTATGGCTACACCTTC | TRBJ1-2 | TRBD1 | TRBV6-4 | many
CASSLESTGTYEQYF | TGCGCCAGCAGCTTGGAGTCCACAGGGACCTACGAGCAGTACTTC | TRBJ2-7 | . | TRBV5-1 | .
CASSRGGGHEQFF | TGTGCCAGCAGTCGAGGAGGAGGGCATGAGCAGTTCTTC | TRBJ2-1 | . | TRBV6-2/TRBV6-3 | .
CSAREDRGGSYTF | TGCAGTGCTAGAGAGGACAGGGGAGGAAGCTACACCTTC | TRBJ1-2 | TRBD1 | TRBV20-1 | few
CASKVRSGQGPYEQYF | TGTGCCAGTAAGGTTCGTTCGGGACAGGGTCCCTACGAGCAGTACTTC | TRBJ2-7 | TRBD1 | TRBV19 | .